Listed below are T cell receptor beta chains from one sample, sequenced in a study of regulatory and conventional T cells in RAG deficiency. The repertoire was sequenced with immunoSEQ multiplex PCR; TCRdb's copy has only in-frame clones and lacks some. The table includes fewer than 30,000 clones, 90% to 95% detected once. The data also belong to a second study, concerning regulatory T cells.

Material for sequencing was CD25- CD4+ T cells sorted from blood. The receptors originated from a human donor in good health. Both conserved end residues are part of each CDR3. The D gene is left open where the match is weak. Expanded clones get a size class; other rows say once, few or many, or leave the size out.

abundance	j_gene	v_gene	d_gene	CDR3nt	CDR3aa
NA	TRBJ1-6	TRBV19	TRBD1	TGTGCCAGTAGTGAGAAGGGGGCACCTAATTCACCCCTCCACTTT	CASSEKGAPNSPLHF
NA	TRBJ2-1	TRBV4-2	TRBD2	TGTGTCAGCAGCCAAGCTAGCGGGGGGAGAGATGAGCAGTTCTTC	CVSSQASGGRDEQFF
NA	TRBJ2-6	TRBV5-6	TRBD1	TGTGCCAGCAGCTTCGGACAGGGAATCCTCTCTGGGGCCAACGTCCTGACTTTC	CASSFGQGILSGANVLTF
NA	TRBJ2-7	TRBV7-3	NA	TGTGCCAGCAGCCCCCAGGTGTGGCAGGCGCCTTCCGAGCAGTACTTC	CASSPQVWQAPSEQYF
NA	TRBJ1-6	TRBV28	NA	TGTGCCAGCAGTTTAGGCCTCGATCATTCACCCCTCCACTTT	CASSLGLDHSPLHF
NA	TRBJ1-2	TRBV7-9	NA	TGTGCCAGCAGCTTAGAGGCAGGAAACTATGGCTACACCTTC	CASSLEAGNYGYTF
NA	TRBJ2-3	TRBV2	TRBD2	TGTGCCAGCAGTGAACAGGGACTAGCGGGTCGCAATACGCAGTATTTT	CASSEQGLAGRNTQYF
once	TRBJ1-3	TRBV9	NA	TGTGCCAGCAGCCCAACAGGATCTGGAAACACCATATATTTT	CASSPTGSGNTIYF
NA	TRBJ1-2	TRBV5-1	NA	TGCGCCAGCAGCTCCCAGGGGCCCGGCTACACCTTC	CASSSQGPGYTF
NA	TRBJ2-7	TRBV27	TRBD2	TGTGCCAGCTCTCGGGGAGGGCAGCAGTACTTC	CASSRGGQQYF
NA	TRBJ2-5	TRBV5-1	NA	TGCGCCAGCAGCTTGCCAGGGAATCAAGAGACCCAGTACTTC	CASSLPGNQETQYF
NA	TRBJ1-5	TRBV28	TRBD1	TGTGCCAGCAGTCATACAGGGGGCAATCAGCCCCAGCATTTT	CASSHTGGNQPQHF
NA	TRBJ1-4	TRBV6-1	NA	TGTGCCAGCAGTCCGGTAGTCGGTGAAAAACTGTTTTTT	CASSPVVGEKLFF
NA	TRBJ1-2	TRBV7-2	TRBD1	TGTGCCAGCAGCTCCAACCCCCCGCGGGACAGAGGCTACACCTTC	CASSSNPPRDRGYTF
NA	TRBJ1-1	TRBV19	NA	TGTGCCACTTCCTATGGGGGGGAGGACACTGAAGCTTTCTTT	CATSYGGEDTEAFF
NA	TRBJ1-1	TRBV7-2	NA	TGTGCCAGCAGCTTGGTTGGTAACAGGGCTGATGAAGCTTTCTTT	CASSLVGNRADEAFF
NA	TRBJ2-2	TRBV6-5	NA	TGTGCCAGCAGTTACTCGTTAGGGGGGGCGGTCGGGGAGCTGTTTTTT	CASSYSLGGAVGELFF
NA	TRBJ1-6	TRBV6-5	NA	TGTGCCAGCAGCACCGACAGGACCTATAATTCACCCCTCCACTTT	CASSTDRTYNSPLHF
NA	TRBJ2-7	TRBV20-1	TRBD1	TGCAGTGCTCGGACAGGGGGCAAGCAGTACTTC	CSARTGGKQYF
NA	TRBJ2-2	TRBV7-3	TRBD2	TGTGCCAGCAGGGCGGCTAGCGGTAACACCGGGGAGCTGTTTTTT	CASRAASGNTGELFF
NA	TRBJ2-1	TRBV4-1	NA	TGCGCCAGTCCCAATGACAGTCTTAATGAGCAGTTCTTC	CASPNDSLNEQFF
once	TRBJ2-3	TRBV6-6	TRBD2	TGTGCCAGCATTCGGACGGGAGGAACAGATACGCAGTATTTT	CASIRTGGTDTQYF
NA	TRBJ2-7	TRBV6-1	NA	TGTGCCAGCAGTGGGAGCCGGACACCGAGCTCCTACGAGCAGTACTTC	CASSGSRTPSSYEQYF
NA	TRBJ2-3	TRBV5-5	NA	TGTGCCAGCAGCTTGGGAACGGGCACAGATACGCAGTATTTT	CASSLGTGTDTQYF
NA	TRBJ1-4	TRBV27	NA	TGTGCCAGCAGGGAGACGGGAAAGCCTAATGAAAAACTGTTTTTT	CASRETGKPNEKLFF
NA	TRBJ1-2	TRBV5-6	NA	TGTGCCAGCAGCTTGGTCCAGGGAAGAAACTATGGCTACACCTTC	CASSLVQGRNYGYTF
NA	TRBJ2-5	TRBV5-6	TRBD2	TGTGCCACCTATCCAAGCGGGGGGGGCCAAGAGACCCAGTACTTC	CATYPSGGGQETQYF
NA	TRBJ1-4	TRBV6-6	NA	TGTGCCAGCAGTTACAGAACGGAGAATGAAAAACTGTTTTTT	CASSYRTENEKLFF
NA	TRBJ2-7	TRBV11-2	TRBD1	TGTGCCAGCAGCTTCCCAGGGGGCCCCCAGTACTTC	CASSFPGGPQYF
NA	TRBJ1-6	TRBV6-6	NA	TGTGCCAGCAGTTACCGCTTGGCAGGGGATAATTCACCCCTCCACTTT	CASSYRLAGDNSPLHF
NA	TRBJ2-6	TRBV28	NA	TGTGCCAGCAGTAACAGCCTAAAAACCGCCCGGGGTAATACTGGGGCCAACGTCCTGACTTTC	CASSNSLKTARGNTGANVLTF
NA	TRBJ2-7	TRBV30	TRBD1	TGTGCCTGGAGTATCGGGGACAGCTTCTACGAGCAGTACTTC	CAWSIGDSFYEQYF
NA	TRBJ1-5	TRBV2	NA	TGTGCCAGCAGGAGGGGGGGAGGGACTCGGTCCGATCAGCCCCAGCATTTT	CASRRGGGTRSDQPQHF
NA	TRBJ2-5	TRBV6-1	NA	TGTGCGTGCAGGGCCCAAGAGACCCAGTACTTC	CACRAQETQYF
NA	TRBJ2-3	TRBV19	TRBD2	TGTGCCAGTAGCAAGTTCACGGCTAGCGGAGGCACAGATACGCAGTATTTT	CASSKFTASGGTDTQYF
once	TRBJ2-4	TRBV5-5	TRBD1	TGTGCCAGCAGCTTGGGGGACAGGCGATACATTCAGTACTTC	CASSLGDRRYIQYF
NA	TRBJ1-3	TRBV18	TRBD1	TGTGCCAGCTCACCTACAGGGGGGTCTGGAAACACCATATATTTT	CASSPTGGSGNTIYF
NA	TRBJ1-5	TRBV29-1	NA	TGCCCCGGGGAGGGTCAGCCCCAGCATTTT	CPGEGQPQHF
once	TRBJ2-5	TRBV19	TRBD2	TGTGCCAGTAGTAAGGGCGGGGGAAAAGAGACCCAGTACTTC	CASSKGGGKETQYF
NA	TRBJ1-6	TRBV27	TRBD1	TGTGCCAGCAGTTACGGGACAGGGATTAGGAATTCACCCCTCCACTTT	CASSYGTGIRNSPLHF
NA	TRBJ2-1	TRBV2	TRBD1	TGTGCCAGCAGCCTACAGGGGCCCAATGAGCAGTTCTTC	CASSLQGPNEQFF
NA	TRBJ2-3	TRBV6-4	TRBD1	TGTGCCAGCAGTGCGGGGACAGCTACAGATACGCAGTATTTT	CASSAGTATDTQYF
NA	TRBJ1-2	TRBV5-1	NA	TGCGCCAGCAGCTTGGGCCCAGGAACGGATGGCTATGGCTACACCTTC	CASSLGPGTDGYGYTF
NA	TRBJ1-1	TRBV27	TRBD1	TGTGCCAGCAGTTTGACAGGGGGCTGGGACACTGAAGCTTTCTTT	CASSLTGGWDTEAFF
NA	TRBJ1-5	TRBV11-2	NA	TGTGCCAGCAGCCAAGGGGGTGGGCAGACTAGCAATCAGCCCCAGCATTTT	CASSQGGGQTSNQPQHF
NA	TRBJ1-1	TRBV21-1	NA	TGTGCCAGTCAGAACCAACAGGGGGGGGACACTGAAGCTTTCTTT	CASQNQQGGDTEAFF